This TCR beta chain was recovered during a study of blood T cell repertoires in COVID-19 (dated by TCRdb to the early 2020s). Study-wide context: Collaborator samples came from the United States, Italy and Spain and covered acute and convalescent phases of COVID-19. The prospective study material was composed of cDNA or gDNA derived from T cells, B-cell-depleted T cells, or PBMCs. Subjects who had been exposed to COVID-19, were actively infected with it, or had recovered from it provided the deeply sampled blood TCRbeta repertoires that made up the dataset. The repertoires were released in a freely available public database intended as a resource for research on the immune response to SARS-CoV-2. The samples were drawn from the first 160 participants of the ongoing ImmuneRACE study and from 950 to 1,500 subjects provided by 6 global collaborators. The sample metadata nearly always contained a de-identified subject ID, COVID-19 status, age in years and sex. Where available, HLA class I and class II types were obtained from metadata supplied by the sample provider rather than from assay-based typing. General conclusions and limits of the study: How much clinical and demographic metadata was included differed by source and by participant, and the metadata was provided uncurated.

Each collaborating institution followed its own protocols to collect whole blood in K2EDTA tubes. For TCRbeta analysis, collaborators shipped samples in one of three forms: frozen whole blood, isolated PBMCs, or DNA extracted from either of those sample types. In regard to this clone: The antigen it recognizes is unknown. Per-nucleotide qualities are absent, and no much larger clonotype sits a single base away.

V is shortened by 5 bases, J by 8 bases, and the region joining them spans 9 bases. The CDR3 runs 12 residues from the cysteine to the phenylalanine. The DNA shown is the 36-base CDR3, in frame from base 1. TCRbeta CDR3 regions were amplified from genomic DNA by means of the immunoSEQ Assay, a bias-controlled multiplex PCR. From the authors' description of their analysis: The number of nucleated cells in each sample was estimated by amplification of reference gene primers within the assay. Sequence reads were collapsed and filtered to measure the absolute abundance of every unique TCRbeta CDR3 rearrangement. For each sample, productive Simpson clonality was calculated as the square root of Simpson's diversity index across productive rearrangements. Here the immuneACCESS table is served through TCRdb, limited to in-frame sequences with V and J called. Missing clones are a known gap in these copies; in checked studies unresolved V genes cover under half, and the rest lacks a known reason. Clone size and the V and J calls come from that table; the DNA yielded D and trimming. Counted in this sample were about 140,000 clones; 80% to 90% of them appeared once. 11% of the sample is taken by the ten largest.

Sequenced input: peripheral blood. The source of this sequence is a woman of 80 years or more with acute or convalescent COVID-19. The V gene is TRBV12-3 or TRBV12-4 and the J gene is TRBJ1-4; the D gene is perhaps TRBD1, on 5 matching bases. The CDR3 reads as follows: CASSMEGEKLFF. The DNA reads TGTGCCAGCAGTATGGAGGGGGAAAAACTGTTTTTT.